Presented here are 25 T cell receptor beta chains from one specimen sequenced in a study of blood T cell repertoires in COVID-19. This table comes from immunoSEQ multiplex PCR, and its TCRdb copy is limited to in-frame clones, with some not included. The sample includes 150,000 to 250,000 clones, roughly four fifths of them seen just once. The source material was PBMCs or T cells enriched from blood (not recorded which). The receptors here all came from a man aged 35-49 years who had recovered from COVID-19.

The rearrangement uses TRBV5-1 and TRBJ2-1; 11 positions match TRBD2. This CDR3 has 17 residues. The germline CDR1 and CDR2 sequences are SGHRS and YFSETQ. V shed 4 bases and J 6 bases; nucleotides not matched to a gene: 12. CDR3 in amino acids: CASSPSLTSGRGNEQFF. CDR3 DNA: TGCGCCAGCAGCCCTAGCCTAACTAGCGGGAGAGGCAATGAGCAGTTCTTC.

This clone was counted once. The rearrangement links TRBV3-1 (or the pseudogene TRBV3-2) to TRBJ1-1; a possible D gene is TRBD1 (5 bases). Germline V CDR1 and CDR2: LGHDT, YNNKEL (reference sequence). V was clipped by 5 bases and J by 3 bases, with 13 bases between them. The CDR3 has 14 amino acids. The CDR3 DNA is TGTGCCAGCAGCAGGGGTATGACGGACACTGAAGCTTTCTTT. It yields the protein CASSRGMTDTEAFF.

The chain joins TRBV2 to TRBJ1-1; maybe TRBD1 (6 bases). CDR1 and CDR2 (germline): SNHLY, FYNNEI. V was cut by 6 bases and J by 0 bases, with 11 bases left in between. The CDR3 is 14 amino acids. CDR3 residues: CASRGGAMNTEAFF. CDR3 DNA: TGTGCCAGCAGAGGGGGAGCCATGAACACTGAAGCTTTCTTT.

This clone was found once. The V call is TRBV15, the J call TRBJ2-3; D not certain. Germline-derived CDR1 and CDR2 are LNHNV and YYDKDF (reference sequence). The CDR3 contains 12 residues. V lost 1 base, J lost 5 bases, and 4 bases lay in between. The CDR3 region is CATSRAEDTQYF. The CDR3 DNA is TGTGCCACCAGCAGAGCAGAAGATACGCAGTATTTT.

V and J are TRBV6-5 and TRBJ1-5; perhaps TRBD1 as D (6 bases). The germline V gene encodes CDR1 MNHEY and CDR2 SVGAGI. Between the trimmed V and J ends, which lost 4 bases and 4 bases, there was a span of 8 bases. The CDR3 is 13 amino acids. CDR3 DNA sequence: TGTGCCAGCAGTTCCAGGGGTAATCAGCCCCAGCATTTT. It translates to CASSSRGNQPQHF.

The DNA for the CDR3 is TGTGCCAGCAGTGAAGGAGGGACAGTTTACGAGCAGTACTTC. Translation: CASSEGGTVYEQYF. This chain connects TRBV6-1 to TRBJ2-7; TRBD1 matches 7 bases. The CDR3 totals 14 residues. V shed 1 base, J shed 4 bases, and the junction held 4 bases outside the gene matches. Germline V gene sequence: CDR1 MNHNS, CDR2 SASEGT.

For this clone: The junction and the germline gene differ at one end; a read error may be behind it. The chain uses TRBV16 and TRBJ2-7; a possible D gene is TRBD1 (6 bases). The CDR3 loop spans 11 amino acids. Germline V CDR1 and CDR2: KGHSY, FQNENV. The CDR3 spells CASSQFGTLHF. DNA for the CDR3: TGTGCCAGCAGCCAATTTGGGACACTTCACTTC.

This clone was recorded a few times. The rearrangement joins TRBV5-1 to TRBJ2-2, with TRBD1 as a possible D gene (5 bases). From germline, CDR1 is SGHRS and CDR2 YFSETQ. V dropped 0 bases and J dropped 1 base, with 7 bases sitting between them. The CDR3 has 15 residues. CDR3 coding DNA: TGCGCCAGCAGCTTGGCCCAGGGGAACACCGGGGAGCTGTTTTTT. Protein: CASSLAQGNTGELFF.

This clone was observed many times. The chain joins TRBV19 to TRBJ2-7; 9 nucleotides match TRBD1. The CDR3 is 15 residues long. Germline V CDR1 and CDR2: LNHDA, SQIVND (reference sequence). Trimming cost V 3 bases and J 2 bases; bases outside gene matches: 5. The CDR3 reads CASSIGTGSAYEQYF. Here the CDR3 DNA reads TGTGCCAGTAGTATTGGGACAGGGTCAGCCTACGAGCAGTACTTC. The entire variable domain, with the rest obtained from reference TRBV19 and TRBJ2-7, is as follows: DGGITQSPKYLFRKEGQNVTLSCEQNLNHDAMYWYRQDPGQGLRLIYYSQIVNDFQKGDIAEGYSVSREKKESFPLTVTSAQKNPTAFYLCASSIGTGSAYEQYFGPGTRLTVT.

This chain joins TRBV5-8 and TRBJ1-5; possible D gene TRBD1, 5 bases. The CDR3 runs 15 residues. V was cut by 1 base and J by 1 base, with 9 bases left in between. CDR1 SGHTS and CDR2 YDEGEE come from the germline V gene. The CDR3 protein is CASSLSWGSNQPQHF. CDR3 in DNA: TGTGCCAGCAGCTTGTCATGGGGCAGCAATCAGCCCCAGCATTTT.

A few counts support this clone. The rearrangement links TRBV6-2 or TRBV6-3 to TRBJ1-1; D perhaps matches TRBD1 (5 bases). The CDR3 is made up of 14 amino acids. Trimming cost V 4 bases and J 0 bases, with 9 bases left between them. Per the germline V gene, CDR1 is MNHEY and CDR2 is SVGEGT. CDR3 in DNA: TGTGCCAGCAGTTGGACACCTTTGAACACTGAAGCTTTCTTT. Residues: CASSWTPLNTEAFF.

The genes are TRBV9 and TRBJ2-3; possible D gene TRBD2, 6 bases. CDR3 length: 14 residues. V dropped 6 bases and J dropped 2 bases, with 13 bases sitting between them. The germline V gene has CDR1 SGDLS and CDR2 YYNGEE. CDR3 amino acids: CASTAGSNTDTQYF. In nucleotides, the CDR3 is TGTGCCAGCACAGCGGGTTCAAACACAGATACGCAGTATTTT.

This clone was seen a handful of times. This rearrangement joins TRBV7-9 to TRBJ2-2, with a tentative D call TRBD2 (6 bases). Trimming took off 1 base at V and 4 bases at J, with 13 bases between the two ends. The germline gives CDR1 SEHNR, CDR2 FQNEAQ (reference sequence). The length of the CDR3 is 16 residues. The CDR3 loop reads CASSLGAGRRTGELFF. In DNA form, the CDR3 reads TGTGCCAGCAGCTTAGGCGCAGGGAGGCGCACCGGGGAGCTGTTTTTT.

V is TRBV20-1 and J is TRBJ2-3, with D perhaps TRBD2 (6 bases). V dropped 3 bases and J dropped 0 bases, with 10 bases sitting between them. The germline gives CDR1 DFQATT, CDR2 SNEGSKA (reference sequence). The CDR3 is 14 residues long. CDR3 region: CSASIAGSTDTQYF. DNA of the CDR3: TGCAGTGCTAGTATCGCGGGAAGCACAGATACGCAGTATTTT.

V is TRBV7-9 and J is TRBJ2-1; 7 nucleotides line up with TRBD1. The V gene end was trimmed by 6 bases and the J gene end by 1 base; junction bases not matched to a gene: 6. Germline CDR1 SEHNR, CDR2 FQNEAQ (reference sequence). There are 15 residues in the CDR3. The CDR3 is CASRRDRESYNEQFF. The CDR3 coding sequence is TGTGCCAGCAGACGAGACAGGGAATCCTACAATGAGCAGTTCTTC. Looking up the rest from reference TRBV7-9 and TRBJ2-1 gives the full variable domain: DTGVSQNPRHKITKRGQNVTFRCDPISEHNRLYWYRQTLGQGPEFLTYFQNEAQLEKSRLLSDRFSAERPKGSFSTLEIQRTEQGDSAMYLCASRRDRESYNEQFFGPGTRLTVL.

This chain joins TRBV4-1 and TRBJ2-3, with TRBD2 matching 13 bases. The germline gives CDR1 MGHRA, CDR2 YSYEKL. The V gene end was trimmed by 4 bases and the J gene end by 5 bases; junction bases not matched to a gene: 3. The length of the CDR3 is 15 residues. The CDR3 sequence: CASSPGTSGVDTQYF. CDR3 nucleotide sequence: TGCGCCAGCAGCCCGGGGACTAGCGGGGTAGATACGCAGTATTTT.

The chain couples TRBV24-1 to TRBJ2-3; D remains unclear. V shed 4 bases and J shed 0 bases, with 10 bases lying between them. Looked up from germline, CDR1 is KGHDR and CDR2 is SFDVKD. The CDR3 is 15 amino acids. As DNA, the CDR3 is TGTGCCACCAGTGAACCGGCGAGGAGCACAGATACGCAGTATTTT. Its translation is CATSEPARSTDTQYF.

Only a few counts were recorded for this clone. The gene calls are TRBV5-1 and TRBJ2-2; no definite D call. With 2 bases removed from V and 0 bases from J, the gap between germline ends came to 5 bases. The CDR3 consists of 14 residues. Germline values: CDR1 SGHRS, CDR2 YFSETQ. In nucleotides, the CDR3 is TGCGCCAGCAGCTTCCTCCCGAACACCGGGGAGCTGTTTTTT. Protein sequence: CASSFLPNTGELFF.

V is TRBV4-3 and J is TRBJ1-1; 8 bases are a match to TRBD1. V was pared by 4 bases and J by 6 bases, with 7 bases of the junction left unmatched. Germline V CDR1 and CDR2: LGHNA, YSLEER. The CDR3 totals 14 residues. For the CDR3, the DNA is TGCGCCAGCAGCCTTTCTTCGACAGGGGCTGAAGCTTTCTTT. It specifies CASSLSSTGAEAFF.

The genes are TRBV7-3 and TRBJ2-1; D might be TRBD2 (6 bases). The germline V and J ends were trimmed by 4 bases and 8 bases, with 12 bases remaining between them. The CDR3 contains 13 residues. Germline loops: CDR1 SGHTA, CDR2 FQGTGA. The chain's CDR3 is CASSWDSRDEQFF. The CDR3 nucleotides are TGTGCCAGCAGCTGGGACTCCAGGGATGAGCAGTTCTTC.

V is TRBV7-9 and J is TRBJ2-5; D might be TRBD2 (5 bases). V was trimmed by 3 bases and J by 4 bases, leaving 9 bases between them. The CDR3 sequence is 13 residues long. The germline gives CDR1 SEHNR, CDR2 FQNEAQ (reference sequence). The CDR3 loop is CASSLLAGETQYF. As DNA, the CDR3 is TGTGCCAGCAGCTTGCTTGCGGGAGAGACCCAGTACTTC.

The chain has TRBV6-5 and TRBJ2-1, with 11 bases aligning to TRBD2. CDR3 size: 15 residues. The J segment lost 6 bases and the V segment lost 5 bases, leaving 6 bases of the junction unmatched. In germline, CDR1 is MNHEY, CDR2 SVGAGI. CDR3 in DNA: TGTGCCAGCAGTCCGGGACTAGCGGTACCCAATGAGCAGTTCTTC. Translated, it gives CASSPGLAVPNEQFF.

The chain links TRBV6-5 to TRBJ2-6, with TRBD1 matching 8 bases. J gave up 0 bases and V 2 bases, and 0 bases lay outside the gene matches. The CDR3 is 16 amino acids. Looked up from germline, CDR1 is MNHEY and CDR2 is SVGAGI. The CDR3: CASSYTGGSGANVLTF. CDR3 bases: TGTGCCAGCAGTTACACAGGGGGCTCTGGGGCCAACGTCCTGACTTTC.

This clone has a count of ten or more. The chain joins TRBV6-4 to TRBJ2-3; TRBD2 matches 8 bases. Unmatched junction bases numbered 3, after V lost 2 bases and J lost 5 bases. The CDR3 extends over 14 amino acids. Germline-derived CDR1 and CDR2 are MRHNA and SNTAGT. The CDR3 loop is CASSDGLAGDTQYF. The CDR3 bases are TGTGCCAGCAGTGACGGGCTAGCGGGAGATACGCAGTATTTT.

V is TRBV29-1 and J is TRBJ1-3, with D hard to call. CDR3 length: 14 amino acids. V was shortened by 3 bases and J by 0 bases, with 9 bases between the two germline ends. Germline loops: CDR1 SQVTM, CDR2 ANQGSEA. The CDR3 DNA sequence: TGCAGCGTTGAGGCAGGTAGCTCTGGAAACACCATATATTTT. It translates to CSVEAGSSGNTIYF.